A selection of T cell receptor beta chains follows, all from one sample in a study of OX40 agonist ivuxolimab in advanced cancers. Measured with immunoSEQ multiplex PCR; TCRdb has only the in-frame clones, and not every one. The data contain 130,000 or so clones, around 93% of them singletons. Sequences were derived from CD4+ or CD8+ T cells sorted from blood, sampled in a trial of the OX40 agonist ivuxolimab. Receptor source: an adult with an advanced solid tumor such as melanoma, head and neck, liver or kidney cancer. CDR3s leave out the opening cysteine and the closing phenylalanine or tryptophan.

j_gene | v_gene | CDR3aa
TRBJ1-5 | TRBV9 | ASSVGTEGNQPQH
TRBJ1-5 | TRBV18 | ASSPRTVNSNQPQH
TRBJ2-7 | TRBV2 | ASRPTYLAYEQY
TRBJ1-1 | TRBV6-4 | ASSRLGVMNTEAF
TRBJ2-1 | TRBV5-1 | ATSGTSGSINEQF
TRBJ2-7 | TRBV18 | ASSPSGGPYEQY
TRBJ2-5 | TRBV6-4 | ASSSLVGETQY
TRBJ1-1 | TRBV27 | ASNQGGATEAF
TRBJ2-7 | TRBV7-8 | ASSGGQGAY
TRBJ2-3 | TRBV28 | ASRRGATQY
TRBJ2-3 | TRBV4-1 | ASSQIVSRGHTDTQY
TRBJ1-1 | TRBV2 | ASSRTWNTEAF
TRBJ2-4 | TRBV5-6 | ASSLFGPQNIQY
TRBJ2-4 | TRBV5-4 | ASSLAGTGNIQY
TRBJ1-4 | TRBV6-1 | ASIGSRDNEKLF
TRBJ2-7 | TRBV11-2 | ASSLVHEQY
TRBJ2-3 | TRBV4-2 | ASSLGLAGEHTDTQY
TRBJ1-3 | TRBV6-4 | AGEENTIY
TRBJ2-7 | TRBV11-2 | ASSFDFDEQY
TRBJ2-7 | TRBV5-1 | ASSLAAGTGGTYEQY
TRBJ2-1 | TRBV6-6 | ASSSDRPNEQF
TRBJ1-1 | TRBV9 | ASSYRDSNTEAF
TRBJ1-2 | TRBV2 | ASSPRRGPIWP
TRBJ1-5 | TRBV28 | ASSFPFRTGGGQPQH
TRBJ2-7 | TRBV6-5 | ASSPTRRSYEQY
TRBJ1-6 | TRBV7-9 | ASSRLFESESSYNSPLH
TRBJ2-5 | TRBV5-4 | ASSGQRGIQETQY
TRBJ1-4 | TRBV19 | ASSSEKLF
TRBJ1-1 | TRBV5-6 | ASSPTLRGTEAF
TRBJ1-2 | TRBV5-1 | ASSLGAGTSGYT
TRBJ1-2 | TRBV7-9 | ASSLEVGLNGYT
TRBJ1-4 | TRBV7-9 | ASKSPLGRTNEKLF
TRBJ1-6 | TRBV4-2 | ASSRQKYNSPLH
TRBJ2-7 | TRBV10-3 | AISGLAGTYEQY
TRBJ2-6 | TRBV5-6 | ASSFRTGANVLT
TRBJ2-7 | TRBV19 | ASSLGQTSYEQY
TRBJ1-5 | TRBV19 | ASSIPEAMGNQPQH
TRBJ2-1 | TRBV11-3 | ASSLSTTLKGHEQF
TRBJ2-1 | TRBV7-9 | ASSSLGKGEQF
TRBJ1-1 | TRBV5-1 | ASSLAQLNTEAF
TRBJ1-2 | TRBV6-5 | ASSWRTGDGYT
TRBJ2-4 | TRBV7-9 | ASSPTGLAKNIQY
TRBJ2-1 | TRBV4-1 | ASSQFQEPPVEQF
TRBJ1-2 | TRBV2 | ASRDGQSYGYT
TRBJ1-4 | TRBV5-1 | ASSLSQSNEKLF
TRBJ1-1 | TRBV10-2 | ASSGQPSGTEAF
TRBJ2-2 | TRBV7-3 | ASSPDRVENTGELF
TRBJ2-1 | TRBV28 | ASRPGPDNEQF
TRBJ2-1 | TRBV19 | ASSIHSRADLGNEQF